This TCR beta chain was recorded in a study of blood T cell repertoires in COVID-19 (dated by TCRdb to the early 2020s). Looking at the study overall: Collaborator samples came from the United States, Italy and Spain and covered acute and convalescent phases of COVID-19. A freely available public database, intended as a resource for researchers studying the immune response to SARS-CoV-2, is where the repertoires were released. The samples were drawn from the first 160 participants of the ongoing ImmuneRACE study and from roughly 1,300 subjects provided by 6 global collaborators. The dataset comprised deeply sampled blood TCRbeta repertoires from subjects exposed to, actively infected with, or recovered from COVID-19. The prospective study material was composed of cDNA or gDNA derived from T cells, B-cell-depleted T cells, or PBMCs. Where available, HLA class I and class II types were taken from metadata supplied by the sample provider and were not determined by assay-based typing. Nearly every sample came with metadata listing a de-identified subject ID, COVID-19 status, age in years and sex.

To note about this clone: The antigen it binds to is not known. Base qualities are not recorded, but no much larger clone differs from it by a single base.

Ends trimmed: V by 4 bases, J by 6 bases; bases unmatched to a gene: 9. From the cysteine through the phenylalanine, the CDR3 covers 14 amino acids. Of the read, only the CDR3 DNA is kept; its 42 bases are in frame from base 1. Per the germline V gene, SGDLS is the CDR1 and YYNGEE is the CDR2. TCRbeta CDR3 regions were amplified from genomic DNA using the immunoSEQ Assay, a bias-controlled multiplex PCR. In the paper's pipeline: The number of nucleated cells in each sample was estimated from the amplification of reference gene primers within the assay. To quantify the absolute abundance of each unique TCRbeta CDR3 rearrangement, sequence reads were collapsed and filtered. Productive Simpson clonality was computed per sample as the square root of Simpson's diversity index over productive rearrangements. TCRdb took this table from immuneACCESS and kept in-frame rearrangements with V and J called. Such tables lack part of the clones; where checked against another copy, unresolved V genes explain under half of the gap, and the rest is unexplained. V and J calls plus clone size are reproduced from that table; the DNA served to infer D and trimming. The sample data list some 55,000 clones, and 85% to 95% of these were observed just once. 3% to 4% of the sample comes from the top ten.

Whole blood was collected in K2EDTA tubes by collaborating institutions according to the institutions' own protocols. Collaborator samples were shipped for TCRbeta analysis as frozen whole blood, isolated PBMCs, or DNA extracted from either sample type. What the study reported, not specific to this receptor: How much clinical and demographic metadata was included differed by source and by participant, and the metadata was provided uncurated.

This sequence uses TRBV9 and TRBJ2-5; 7 bases in between match TRBD1. This clonotype originated in a human donor in a cohort sampled during active COVID-19. Input material: peripheral blood. This receptor has the CDR3 CASSTGQFMQTQYF. Read as DNA, the sequence is TGTGCCAGCAGCACGGGACAGTTCATGCAGACCCAGTACTTC.